This TCR beta chain was captured by sequencing in a study of patients and donors after allogeneic stem cell transplantation. CDR1 and CDR2 (germline): SGHVS, FNYEAQ. The CDR3 is 18 amino acids. Unmatched junction bases numbered 18, after V lost 5 bases and J lost 7 bases. TCRdb re-called the RT-PCR reads through MiXCR, storing one row per CDR3 protein. The table has approximately 410,000 distinct CDR3 sequences, 16% seen once. Sequenced material: blood, either unsorted or a sorted T cell fraction (not recorded which). This receptor was obtained from a human donor who was either an allogeneic HSCT recipient or a stem cell or donor lymphocyte infusion donor (not recorded which). It is not recorded whose cells these are; they may come from a transplant donor. This sequence joins TRBV7-6 and TRBJ2-3, with 10 bases identical to TRBD2. The CDR3 spells CASSHTSGTFRATHTQYF. The CDR3 DNA sequence: TGTGCCAGCAGCCACACTAGCGGGACGTTTAGGGCTACACATACGCAGTATTTT. The entire variable domain, with the rest obtained from reference TRBV7-6 and TRBJ2-3, is as follows: GAGVSQSPRYKVTKRGQDVALRCDPISGHVSLYWYRQALGQGPEFLTYFNYEAQQDKSGLPNDRFSAERPEGSISTLTIQRTEQRDSAMYRCASSHTSGTFRATHTQYFGPGTRLTVL.